The sequence of this T cell receptor beta chain was determined in a study of blood T cell repertoires in COVID-19. Overall study: Samples representing acute and convalescent COVID-19 were sourced from the United States, Italy and Spain. From T cells, B-cell-depleted T cells, or PBMCs came the material, which was cDNA or gDNA.

The V end lost 3 bases, the J end lost 2 bases, and 14 bases lay between the germline ends. Germline loops: CDR1 SGDLS, CDR2 YYNGEE. This CDR3 contains 15 residues. Under the authors' procedure: Reference gene primer amplification yielded estimated nucleated cell counts. This table comes from immunoSEQ multiplex PCR, and its TCRdb copy is limited to in-frame clones, with some not included. V and J calls and clone size are copied from that table; D and trimming were computed from the DNA. The sample has 55,000 to 85,000 clones; approximately 77% are singletons. Sample: peripheral blood. The genes are TRBV9 and TRBJ2-5; D possibly corresponds to TRBD1 (8 bases). This receptor was obtained from a woman in her 70s with acute or convalescent COVID-19. DNA of the CDR3: TGTGCCAGCAGCGGGTACAGGGGGGGACAAGAGACCCAGTACTTC. Its translation is CASSGYRGGQETQYF.